These 5 T cell receptor beta chains were sequenced from one sample in a study of CD8 T cells in Susac syndrome. With random hexamers, reverse transcription was performed on about 0.5 to 1 ug of RNA. TCRdb independently ran MiXCR on the immunoSEQ multiplex PCR reads; one entry per CDR3 protein. The sample yields approximately 220,000 distinct CDR3 sequences, roughly 94% seen once. Material: CD4+ T cells from PBMCs. The receptors were sampled from a human donor with multiple sclerosis.

The V gene is TRBV9, the J gene TRBJ2-5; TRBD2 might be the D (6 bases). CDR3 length equals 15 residues. V was trimmed by 2 bases and J by 5 bases, leaving 16 bases between them. CDR1 is SGDLS, CDR2 YYNGEE, per germline. The CDR3 is CASSVTDGDLETQYF. In DNA form, the CDR3 reads TGTGCCAGCAGCGTCACCGACGGGGACTTGGAGACCCAGTACTTC.

The V gene is TRBV6-1, the J gene TRBJ2-1, with D unresolved. This CDR3 contains 13 residues. V lost 1 base and J lost 8, with 9 bases in between. Germline V gene lookup returns CDR1 MNHNS and CDR2 SASEGT. CDR3 sequence (DNA): TGTGCCAGCAGTGAAGGAGTAGACGATGAGCAGTTCTTC. Translation: CASSEGVDDEQFF.

This chain uses TRBV29-1 with TRBJ2-5; a possible D gene is TRBD2 (6 bases). Germline V gene lookup returns CDR1 SQVTM and CDR2 ANQGSEA. V lost 6 bases and J lost 4, with 18 bases in between. The CDR3 is 14 amino acids. The CDR3 is CSVGPSGLLETQYF. In DNA form, the CDR3 reads TGCAGCGTCGGTCCCTCGGGACTTCTAGAGACCCAGTACTTC.

The genes are TRBV24-1 and TRBJ2-1; D is undetermined. The V end was cut by 3 bases, the J end by 7 bases, with 9 bases between. Per the germline V gene, CDR1 is KGHDR and CDR2 is SFDVKD. This CDR3 contains 13 residues. In DNA, the CDR3 is TGTGCCACCAGTGATACCCCTGGAAATGAGCAGTTCTTC. It yields the protein CATSDTPGNEQFF.

This chain connects TRBV20-1 to TRBJ2-1; D remains ambiguous. The CDR3 consists of 14 residues. V was pared by 0 bases and J by 8 bases, with 14 bases between. Germline V gene lookup returns CDR1 DFQATT and CDR2 SNEGSKA (reference sequence). The CDR3 region has the DNA TGCAGTGCTAGAGATCTTCGCCGGCGCGATGAGCAGTTCTTC. This sequence encodes CSARDLRRRDEQFF.